Listed below are T cell receptor beta chains from one sample, sequenced in a study of blood T cell repertoires in COVID-19. Some clones are missing from TCRdb's copy, which holds only in-frame ones; the method was immunoSEQ multiplex PCR. The repertoire holds approximately 500,000 clones, with approximately 90% as singletons. The specimen was PBMCs or T cells enriched from blood (not recorded which). The origin of the receptors is a woman between 40 and 50 years old who had recovered from COVID-19. Each CDR3 is given with its conserved first and last residue. A D gene is named only where the DNA matches it firmly. For some rows the clone size is stated as once, few or many, or as a class when expanded; others skip it.

V gene	D gene	clone size	J gene	CDR3 DNA	CDR3 protein
TRBV6-4	TRBD1	-	TRBJ2-7	TGTGCCAGCAGTGACCCACCGACAGGGCACTACGAGCAGTACTTC	CASSDPPTGHYEQYF
TRBV7-8	-	-	TRBJ2-3	TGTGCCAGCAGCTCGGCTTGGGGGGCGGGAGAAAGCACAGATACGCAGTATTTT	CASSSAWGAGESTDTQYF
TRBV30	-	-	TRBJ1-4	TGTGCCTGGAGTGCCCTACCCGTGGGACTCAAGGAAAAACTGTTTTTT	CAWSALPVGLKEKLFF
TRBV29-1	TRBD1	few	TRBJ1-1	TGCAGCGTGGCGACAGGGCGAGAAGCTTTCTTT	CSVATGREAFF
TRBV2	-	-	TRBJ2-1	TGTGCCAGCAGCCCGACAGCCTACAATGAGCAGTTCTTC	CASSPTAYNEQFF
TRBV11-2	-	once	TRBJ2-7	TGTGCCAGCAGCTTAGCCCAGGGATACGAGCAGTACTTC	CASSLAQGYEQYF
TRBV7-2	-	-	TRBJ1-5	TGTGCCAGCAGCACAAAGGGTGGACAGAGCAATCAGCCCCAGCATTTT	CASSTKGGQSNQPQHF
TRBV24-1	-	-	TRBJ2-5	TGTGCCACCAGTGATTCCGCGGTAGGCATCAGTGAGACCCAGTACTTC	CATSDSAVGISETQYF
TRBV5-1	-	-	TRBJ2-1	TGCGCCAGCAGCCCGGACAGCTACAATGAGCAGTTCTTC	CASSPDSYNEQFF
TRBV6-5	TRBD1	-	TRBJ1-1	TGTGCCAGTATTTTGGGACAGATGAACACTGAAGCTTTCTTT	CASILGQMNTEAFF
TRBV5-1	-	-	TRBJ1-6	TGCGCCAGCAGCTTGGGGGACACCACCAATTCACCCCTCCACTTT	CASSLGDTTNSPLHF
TRBV27	TRBD1	-	TRBJ1-5	TGTGCCAGCAGTTTCGGACAGGGGCACCAGCCCCAGCATTTT	CASSFGQGHQPQHF
TRBV25-1	-	-	TRBJ2-5	TGTGCCAGCAGTGAATGGGGGCGGGAGGAGACCCAGTACTTC	CASSEWGREETQYF
TRBV27	TRBD1	-	TRBJ1-1	TGTGCCAGCAGCCGGACAGGGTCATATGGGGAAGCTTTCTTT	CASSRTGSYGEAFF
TRBV6-5	TRBD2	-	TRBJ2-7	TGTGCCAGCAGTACTCGGACTAGCGGGACCTACGAGCAGTACTTC	CASSTRTSGTYEQYF
TRBV9	TRBD1	-	TRBJ1-4	TGTGCCAGCAGCCCCTACAGGGGGCGAAATGAAAAACTGTTTTTT	CASSPYRGRNEKLFF
TRBV19	-	-	TRBJ1-1	TGTGCCAGTAGTGCACTCAGGATGAACACTGAAGCTTTCTTT	CASSALRMNTEAFF
TRBV10-3	-	-	TRBJ2-7	TGTGCCATCAGTGAGTCGGGGAGCGGGTTTACCTACGAGCAGTACTTC	CAISESGSGFTYEQYF
TRBV12-5	-	-	TRBJ1-1	TGTGCTAGTGTCCCATGGGTGACAAACACTGAAGCTTTCTTT	CASVPWVTNTEAFF
TRBV7-2	-	-	TRBJ1-2	TGTGCCAGCAGCCCTTCCGCCTCGGGGGAACTCTATGGCTACACCTTC	CASSPSASGELYGYTF
TRBV27	TRBD2	-	TRBJ2-3	TGTGCGAGCAGTATTTGGGGAGGGGCAGATACGCAGTATTTT	CASSIWGGADTQYF
TRBV7-8	-	few	TRBJ1-1	TGTGCCAGCAGCTTAGTCGAGATACCGAACACTGAAGCTTTCTTT	CASSLVEIPNTEAFF
TRBV7-9	-	-	TRBJ1-3	TGTGCCAGCAGCTTAACCCACGGGGACACCATATATTTT	CASSLTHGDTIYF
TRBV7-2	TRBD2	-	TRBJ2-1	TGTGCCAGCAGCTTGTCCCTAGCGGGAGAGGCCTACAATGAGCAGTTCTTC	CASSLSLAGEAYNEQFF
TRBV10-2	-	-	TRBJ2-3	TGCGCCAGCAGTGGGCGGGGAAGCACAGATACGCAGTATTTT	CASSGRGSTDTQYF
TRBV5-6	TRBD1	-	TRBJ2-7	TGTGCCAGCAGCTTGTTTAGGACAGGGTCCTACGAGCAGTACTTC	CASSLFRTGSYEQYF
TRBV27	-	-	TRBJ1-5	TGTGCCAGCAGTATGTACGGGGATAGCAATCAGCCCCAGCATTTT	CASSMYGDSNQPQHF
TRBV10-3	-	once	TRBJ1-2	TGTGCCATCAGTGAAGGGGACTCCGGCTATGGCTACACCTTC	CAISEGDSGYGYTF
TRBV19	TRBD2	once	TRBJ2-2	TGTGCCAGTAGTATAGGAGCGGGAGCAACGGGCACCGGGGAGCTGTTTTTT	CASSIGAGATGTGELFF
TRBV19	-	once	TRBJ1-1	TGTGCCAGTAGTACCGCGCGACAGACGTTAAACACTGAAGCTTTCTTT	CASSTARQTLNTEAFF
TRBV15	-	once	TRBJ2-5	TGTGCCACCAGCCCTCCCGAAGGGGGGAGGGAGGACAGAGAGACCCAGTACTTC	CATSPPEGGREDRETQYF
TRBV29-1	TRBD1	-	TRBJ2-3	TGCAGCGTTGGGGCCGGGACAGGGGTAGTGGATACGCAGTATTTT	CSVGAGTGVVDTQYF
TRBV2	-	few	TRBJ1-2	TGTGCCAGCAGAACAACTTCAGGGAACTATGGCTACACCTTC	CASRTTSGNYGYTF
TRBV4-1	-	-	TRBJ1-1	TGCGCCAGCAGCGTTGAGGGTCACACCGACACTGAAGCTTTCTTT	CASSVEGHTDTEAFF
TRBV4-2	-	once	TRBJ1-3	TGTGCCAGCAGCAGGGGTAGAAACACCATATATTTT	CASSRGRNTIYF
TRBV7-2	-	-	TRBJ2-7	TGTGCCAGCAGCTTAGGTGGGGGGGCCCCCTACGAGCAGTACTTC	CASSLGGGAPYEQYF
TRBV18	-	-	TRBJ1-1	TGTGCCAGCTCACAAGGGAGAGAGACTGAAGCTTTCTTT	CASSQGRETEAFF
TRBV20-1	-	-	TRBJ2-1	TGCAGTGCTAGAGGGGAGAATGAGCAGTTCTTC	CSARGENEQFF
TRBV7-9	-	once	TRBJ2-7	TGTGCCAGCAGCGACTGGACACCAAGCTCCTACGAGCAGTACTTC	CASSDWTPSSYEQYF
TRBV10-3	-	-	TRBJ2-7	TGTGCCATCAGTGTAACGGAGCAGACCTCCTACGAGCAGTACTTC	CAISVTEQTSYEQYF
TRBV6-2/TRBV6-3	TRBD2	-	TRBJ2-7	TGTGCCAGCAGCCAACTAGCGGGAGGGCCCTACGAGCAGTACTTC	CASSQLAGGPYEQYF
TRBV7-2	-	-	TRBJ2-2	TGTGCCACCCTAGCTTACGCCGGGGTTACCGGGGAGCTGTTTTTT	CATLAYAGVTGELFF
TRBV6-4	-	-	TRBJ1-6	TGTGCCAGCAGTGAGCAGGGAGGGAATTCACCCCTCCACTTT	CASSEQGGNSPLHF
TRBV13	-	-	TRBJ2-7	TGTGCCAGCAGCCTCGGCGAGGGCGAGCAGTACTTC	CASSLGEGEQYF
TRBV5-4	TRBD1	-	TRBJ1-6	TGTGCCAGCAGCTCCGGGACAGGGGGCGCGAGTAATTCACCCCTCCACTTT	CASSSGTGGASNSPLHF
TRBV6-5	TRBD1	-	TRBJ2-1	TGTGCCAGCAGTAGACAGGGGGCGTCCTACAATGAGCAGTTCTTC	CASSRQGASYNEQFF
TRBV6-5	TRBD1	-	TRBJ2-1	TGTGCCAGCAGTCAGGGACAGGTGGCCGACAATGAGCAGTTCTTC	CASSQGQVADNEQFF
TRBV30	-	once	TRBJ1-5	TGTGCCTGGAGAACCTTGGGACTAGCGGTAGGTATGCGGCCCCAGCATTTT	CAWRTLGLAVGMRPQHF
TRBV5-1	-	once	TRBJ2-1	TGCGCCAGCAGTCCTGGAGGGTTAAATGAGCAGTTCTTC	CASSPGGLNEQFF
TRBV27	TRBD1	-	TRBJ2-7	TGTGCCAGGGGGCACAGGGGGCCCCACGAGCAGTACTTC	CARGHRGPHEQYF
TRBV6-2/TRBV6-3	-	-	TRBJ2-5	TGTGCCAGCAGTTACTCCGGCGGAGAGACCCAGTACTTC	CASSYSGGETQYF